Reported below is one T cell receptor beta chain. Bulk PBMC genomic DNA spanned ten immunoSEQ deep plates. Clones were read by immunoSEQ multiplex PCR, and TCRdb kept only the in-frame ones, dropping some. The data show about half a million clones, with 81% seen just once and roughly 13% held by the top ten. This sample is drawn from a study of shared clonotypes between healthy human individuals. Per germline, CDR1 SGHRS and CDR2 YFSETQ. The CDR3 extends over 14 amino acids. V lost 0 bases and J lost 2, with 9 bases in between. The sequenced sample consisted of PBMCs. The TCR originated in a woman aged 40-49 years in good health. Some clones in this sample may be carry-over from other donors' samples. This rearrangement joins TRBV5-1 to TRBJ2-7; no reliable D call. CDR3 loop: CASSLGVPPYEQYF. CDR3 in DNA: TGCGCCAGCAGCTTGGGGGTGCCACCCTACGAGCAGTACTTC.